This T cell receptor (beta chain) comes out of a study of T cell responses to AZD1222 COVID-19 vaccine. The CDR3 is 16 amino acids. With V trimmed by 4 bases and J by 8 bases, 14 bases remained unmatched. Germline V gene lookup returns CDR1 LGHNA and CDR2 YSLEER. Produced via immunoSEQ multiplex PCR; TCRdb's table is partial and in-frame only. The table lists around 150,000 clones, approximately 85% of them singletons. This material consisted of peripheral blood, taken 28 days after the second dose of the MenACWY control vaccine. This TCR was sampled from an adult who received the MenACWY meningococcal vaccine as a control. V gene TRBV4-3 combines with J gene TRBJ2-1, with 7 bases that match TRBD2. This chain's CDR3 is CASSRGPGGVNHEQFF. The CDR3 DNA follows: TGCGCCAGCAGCCGGGGCCCGGGGGGAGTCAACCATGAGCAGTTCTTC.